This T cell receptor beta chain was captured by sequencing in a study of cytomegalovirus exposure and HLA in healthy donors. For the study at large: The early release's HLA-typed donors yielded roughly 85 million unique TCRs. Study-wide points: Overall, about 160 TCR beta chains were annotated as cytomegalovirus-associated.

As to this clone: Its antigen is unidentified.

Primers included in the PCR were 60 Vbeta and 13 Jbeta primers. Libraries were prepared by immunoSEQ multiplex PCR; TCRdb keeps only in-frame clonotypes and omits some of them. Of 95,000 to 100,000 clones in the sample, around 72% were seen once. This CDR3 region has 15 residues. V lost 1 base and J 1 base, leaving 11 bases between the germline ends. Per the germline V gene, CDR1 is SGHRS and CDR2 is YFSETQ. Material: PBMCs. The chain couples TRBV5-1 to TRBJ1-1; D is possibly TRBD1 (5 bases). This TCR was recovered from a male donor in good health and CMV-seronegative. The CDR3 spells CASSLTQGGNTEAFF. In DNA form, the CDR3 reads TGCGCCAGCAGCTTGACGCAGGGAGGGAACACTGAAGCTTTCTTT.